This T cell receptor (beta chain) was retrieved from a study of cytomegalovirus exposure and HLA in healthy donors. Findings and caveats of the study: Most observed TCR sequences were rare, whereas some public TCRs were detected in many donors. There were approximately 150 TCR beta chains listed as cytomegalovirus-associated. In vitro work confirmed that three CMV-associated chains recognize CMV antigens. Later, an analysis found that TCR clusters from the first cohort tended to co-occur in the roughly 120 validation repertoires.

Germline CDR1 reads MDHEN; CDR2 reads SYDVKM. The CDR3 runs to 13 residues. V dropped 5 bases and J dropped 7 bases, with 15 bases sitting between them. This clone rates as medium-sized. Its antigen is unidentified. Sequencing was performed with immunoSEQ multiplex PCR; in TCRdb, only in-frame clones are kept and a portion is missing. This sample has fewer than 150,000 clones, with approximately 86% found just once. The chain recombines TRBV28 with TRBJ2-7; maybe TRBD2 (6 bases). This clonotype was sampled from a man aged 18 to 30 in good health and CMV-seropositive. Sequencing was done on a sample of PBMCs. CDR3 sequence (DNA): TGTGCCAGCAGTCAGCCGGGACTTTTAGAGCAGTACTTC. This gives the protein CASSQPGLLEQYF.